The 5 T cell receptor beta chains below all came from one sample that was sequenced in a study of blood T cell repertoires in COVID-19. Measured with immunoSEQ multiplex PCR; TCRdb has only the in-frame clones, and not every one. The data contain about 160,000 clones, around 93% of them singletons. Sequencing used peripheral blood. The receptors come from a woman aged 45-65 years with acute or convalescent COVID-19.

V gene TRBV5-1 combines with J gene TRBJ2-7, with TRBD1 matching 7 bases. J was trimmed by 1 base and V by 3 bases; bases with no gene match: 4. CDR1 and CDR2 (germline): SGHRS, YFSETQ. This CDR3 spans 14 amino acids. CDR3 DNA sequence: TGCGCCAGCAGCTACGGACAGGTGTCCTACGAGCAGTACTTC. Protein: CASSYGQVSYEQYF.

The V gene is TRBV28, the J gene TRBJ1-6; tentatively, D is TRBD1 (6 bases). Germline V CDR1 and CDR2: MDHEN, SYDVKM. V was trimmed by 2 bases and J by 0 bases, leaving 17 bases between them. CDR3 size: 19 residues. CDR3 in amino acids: CASSLRTDEPSSYNSPLHF. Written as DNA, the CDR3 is TGTGCCAGCAGTTTAAGGACAGATGAACCGAGCTCCTATAATTCACCCCTCCACTTT.

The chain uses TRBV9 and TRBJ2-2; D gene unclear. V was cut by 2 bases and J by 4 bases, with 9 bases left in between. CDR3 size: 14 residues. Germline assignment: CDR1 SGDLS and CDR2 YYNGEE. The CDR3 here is CASSVGLPTGELFF. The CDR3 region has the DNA TGTGCCAGCAGCGTTGGCCTTCCCACCGGGGAGCTGTTTTTT.

CDR3 DNA: TGTGCCAGCAGCCCCCCCCGGACAGGGGGCGCCGGGGAGACCCAGTACTTC. Its translation is CASSPPRTGGAGETQYF. The V call is TRBV7-3, the J call TRBJ2-5; 11 nucleotides line up with TRBD1. The V and J ends lost 5 bases and 5 bases, in that order; junction bases with no gene match: 13. Germline V gene sequence: CDR1 SGHTA, CDR2 FQGTGA. The length of the CDR3 is 17 residues.

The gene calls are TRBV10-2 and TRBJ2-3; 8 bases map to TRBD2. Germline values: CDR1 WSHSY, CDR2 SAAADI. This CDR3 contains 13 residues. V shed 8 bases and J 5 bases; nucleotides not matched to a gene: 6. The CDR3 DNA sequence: TGCGCCAGCGCGGGGGGCCGGAAAGATACGCAGTATTTT. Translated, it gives CASAGGRKDTQYF.